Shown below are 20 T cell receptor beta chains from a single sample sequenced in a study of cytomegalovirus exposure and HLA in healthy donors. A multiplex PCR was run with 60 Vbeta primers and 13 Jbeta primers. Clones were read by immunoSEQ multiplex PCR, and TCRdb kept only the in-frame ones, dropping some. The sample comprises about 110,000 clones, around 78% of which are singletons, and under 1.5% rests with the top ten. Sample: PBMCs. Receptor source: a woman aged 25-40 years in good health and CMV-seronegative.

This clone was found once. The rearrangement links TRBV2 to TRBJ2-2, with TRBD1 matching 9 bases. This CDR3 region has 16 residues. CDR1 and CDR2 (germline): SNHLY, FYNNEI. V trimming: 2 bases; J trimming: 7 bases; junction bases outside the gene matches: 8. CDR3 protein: CASSEIPQGAGGELFF. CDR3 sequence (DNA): TGTGCCAGCAGTGAAATTCCACAGGGGGCTGGCGGGGAGCTGTTTTTT. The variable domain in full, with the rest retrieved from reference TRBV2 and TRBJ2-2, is EPEVTQTPSHQVTQMGQEVILRCVPISNHLYFYWYRQILGQKVEFLVSFYNNEISEKSEIFDDQFSVERPDGSNFTLKIRSTKLEDSAMYFCASSEIPQGAGGELFFGEGSRLTVL.

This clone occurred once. This CDR3 is CASSQAGGPSYEQYF. The CDR3 coding sequence is TGCGCCAGCAGTCAAGCGGGAGGGCCTTCCTACGAGCAGTACTTC. This chain uses TRBV23-1 with TRBJ2-7; the match to TRBD2 covers 9 bases. TRBV23-1 is an ORF, with its function uncertain. V shed 2 bases, J shed 1 base, and the junction held 3 bases outside the gene matches. This CDR3 region has 15 residues.

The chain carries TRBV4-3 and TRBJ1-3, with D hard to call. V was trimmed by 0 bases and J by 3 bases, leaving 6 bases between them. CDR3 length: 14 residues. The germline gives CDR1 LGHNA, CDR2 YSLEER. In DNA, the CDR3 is TGCGCCAGCAGCCAAGATTATTTTGGAAACACCATATATTTT. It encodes CASSQDYFGNTIYF.

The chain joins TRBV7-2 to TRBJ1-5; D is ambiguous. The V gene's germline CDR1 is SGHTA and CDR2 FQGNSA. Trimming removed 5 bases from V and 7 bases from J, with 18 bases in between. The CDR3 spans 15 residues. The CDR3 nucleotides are TGTGCCAGCAGCCCTGAGATGGGGAGAGAGCAGCCCCAGCATTTT. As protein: CASSPEMGREQPQHF.

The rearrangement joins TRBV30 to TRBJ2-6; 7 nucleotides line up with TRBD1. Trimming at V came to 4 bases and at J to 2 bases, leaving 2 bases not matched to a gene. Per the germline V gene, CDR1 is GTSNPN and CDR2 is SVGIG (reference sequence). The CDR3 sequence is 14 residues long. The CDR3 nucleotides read TGTGCCTGGACCGACAGGGCTGGGGCCAACGTCCTGACTTTC. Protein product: CAWTDRAGANVLTF.

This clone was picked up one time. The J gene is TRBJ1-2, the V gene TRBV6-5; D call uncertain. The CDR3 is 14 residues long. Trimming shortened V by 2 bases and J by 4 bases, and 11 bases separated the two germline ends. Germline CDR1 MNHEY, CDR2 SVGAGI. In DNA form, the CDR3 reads TGTGCCAGCAGTTACGAAGCCTCATCCTATGGCTACACCTTC. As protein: CASSYEASSYGYTF.

For the CDR3, the DNA is TGTGCCAGCAGCCAAGTGCTCGGGGTAGAGGGCCAAGAGACCCAGTACTTC. Its protein is CASSQVLGVEGQETQYF. The gene calls are TRBV4-2 and TRBJ2-5; TRBD2 might be the D (5 bases). This CDR3 region has 17 residues. From germline, CDR1 is LGHNA and CDR2 YNFKEQ. The germline V and J ends were trimmed by 1 base and 1 base, with 16 bases remaining between them.

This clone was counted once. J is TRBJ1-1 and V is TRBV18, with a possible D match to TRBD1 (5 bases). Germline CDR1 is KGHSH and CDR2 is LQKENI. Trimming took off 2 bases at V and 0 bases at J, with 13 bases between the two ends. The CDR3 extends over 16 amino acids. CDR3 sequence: CASSPVLSGVNTEAFF. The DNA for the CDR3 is TGTGCCAGCTCACCAGTTTTATCGGGGGTGAACACTGAAGCTTTCTTT.

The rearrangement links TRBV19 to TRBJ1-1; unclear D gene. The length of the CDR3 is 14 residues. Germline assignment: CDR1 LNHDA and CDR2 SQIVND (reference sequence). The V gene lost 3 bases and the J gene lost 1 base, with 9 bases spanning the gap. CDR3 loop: CASSILPGNTEAFF. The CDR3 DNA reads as TGTGCCAGTAGTATCCTCCCAGGGAACACTGAAGCTTTCTTT.

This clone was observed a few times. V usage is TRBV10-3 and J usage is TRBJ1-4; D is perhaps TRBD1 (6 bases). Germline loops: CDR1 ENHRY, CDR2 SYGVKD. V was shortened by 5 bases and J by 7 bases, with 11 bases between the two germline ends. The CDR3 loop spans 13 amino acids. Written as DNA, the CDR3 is TGTGCCATCAGTCGGGACACCTCTGAAAAACTGTTTTTT. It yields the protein CAISRDTSEKLFF.

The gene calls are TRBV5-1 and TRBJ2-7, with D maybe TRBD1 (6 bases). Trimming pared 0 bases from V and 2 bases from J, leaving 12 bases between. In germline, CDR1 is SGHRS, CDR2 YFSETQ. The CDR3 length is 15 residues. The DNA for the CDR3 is TGCGCCAGCAGCTTGGGTGCAGGGGCCCCCTACGAGCAGTACTTC. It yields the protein CASSLGAGAPYEQYF.

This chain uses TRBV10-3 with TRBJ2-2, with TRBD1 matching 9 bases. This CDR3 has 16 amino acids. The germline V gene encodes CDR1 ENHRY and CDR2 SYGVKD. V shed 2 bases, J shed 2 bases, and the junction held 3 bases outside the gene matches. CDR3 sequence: CAISEGTGRNTGELFF. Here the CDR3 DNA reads TGTGCCATCAGTGAGGGGACAGGGAGAAACACCGGGGAGCTGTTTTTT.

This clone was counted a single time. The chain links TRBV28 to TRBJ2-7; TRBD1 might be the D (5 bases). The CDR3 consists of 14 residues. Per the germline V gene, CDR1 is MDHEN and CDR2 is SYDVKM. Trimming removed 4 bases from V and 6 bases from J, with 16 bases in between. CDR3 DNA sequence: TGTGCCAGCAGTTGGTCCTTAGGGGCAGGCGAGCAGTACTTC. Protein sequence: CASSWSLGAGEQYF. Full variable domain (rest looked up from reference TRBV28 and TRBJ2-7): DVKVTQSSRYLVKRTGEKVFLECVQDMDHENMFWYRQDPGLGLRLIYFSYDVKMKEKGDIPEGYSVSREKKERFSLILESASTNQTSMYLCASSWSLGAGEQYFGPGTRLTVT.

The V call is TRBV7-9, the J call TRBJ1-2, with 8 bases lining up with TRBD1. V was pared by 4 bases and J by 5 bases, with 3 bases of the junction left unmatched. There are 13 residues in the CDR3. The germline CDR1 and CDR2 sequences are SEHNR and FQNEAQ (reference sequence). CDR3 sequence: CASSSRQGYGYTF. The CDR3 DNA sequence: TGTGCCAGCAGCTCCCGACAGGGGTATGGCTACACCTTC.

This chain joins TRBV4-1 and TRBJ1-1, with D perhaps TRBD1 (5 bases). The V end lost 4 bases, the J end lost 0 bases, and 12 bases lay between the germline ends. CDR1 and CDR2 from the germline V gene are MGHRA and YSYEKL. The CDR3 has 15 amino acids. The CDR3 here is CASSPFDSLNTEAFF. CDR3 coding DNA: TGCGCCAGCAGCCCCTTCGACAGCTTGAACACTGAAGCTTTCTTT.

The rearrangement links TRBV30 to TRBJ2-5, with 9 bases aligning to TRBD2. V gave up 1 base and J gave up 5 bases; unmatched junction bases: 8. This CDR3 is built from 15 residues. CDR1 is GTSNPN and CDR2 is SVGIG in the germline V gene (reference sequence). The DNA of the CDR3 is TGTGCCTGGAGTGCTGGCGGGAGGGCCGTTGAGACCCAGTACTTC. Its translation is CAWSAGGRAVETQYF. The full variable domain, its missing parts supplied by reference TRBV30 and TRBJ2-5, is SQTIHQWPATLVQPVGSPLSLECTVEGTSNPNLYWYRQAAGRGLQLLFYSVGIGQISSEVPQNLSASRPQDRQFILSSKKLLLSDSGFYLCAWSAGGRAVETQYFGPGTRLLVL.

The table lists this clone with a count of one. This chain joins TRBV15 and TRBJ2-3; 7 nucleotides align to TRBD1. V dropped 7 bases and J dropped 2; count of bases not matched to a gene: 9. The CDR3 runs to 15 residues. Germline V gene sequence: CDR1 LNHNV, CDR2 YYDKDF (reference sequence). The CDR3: CATTEQGTSTDTQYF. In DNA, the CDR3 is TGTGCCACCACGGAACAGGGGACCTCCACAGATACGCAGTATTTT.

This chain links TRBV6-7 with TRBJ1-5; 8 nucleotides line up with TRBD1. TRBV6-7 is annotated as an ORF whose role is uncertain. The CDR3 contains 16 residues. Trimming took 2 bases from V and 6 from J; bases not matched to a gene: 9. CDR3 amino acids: CASSYRSDREGQPQHF. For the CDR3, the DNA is TGTGCCAGCAGTTACCGATCGGACAGGGAAGGTCAGCCCCAGCATTTT.

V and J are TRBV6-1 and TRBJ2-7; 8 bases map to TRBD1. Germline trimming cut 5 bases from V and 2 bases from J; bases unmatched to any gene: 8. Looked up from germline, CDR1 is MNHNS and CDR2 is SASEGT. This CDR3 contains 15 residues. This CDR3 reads CASSNDHRGTYEQYF. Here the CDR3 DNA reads TGTGCCAGCAGTAACGATCACAGGGGGACCTACGAGCAGTACTTC.

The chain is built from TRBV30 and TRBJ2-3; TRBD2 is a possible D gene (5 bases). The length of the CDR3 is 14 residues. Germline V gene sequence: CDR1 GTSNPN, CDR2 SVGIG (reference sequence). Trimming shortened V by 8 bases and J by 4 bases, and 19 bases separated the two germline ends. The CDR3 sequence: CAGAAAGVADTQYF. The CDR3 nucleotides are TGTGCCGGTGCCGCGGCCGGGGTTGCAGATACGCAGTATTTT.